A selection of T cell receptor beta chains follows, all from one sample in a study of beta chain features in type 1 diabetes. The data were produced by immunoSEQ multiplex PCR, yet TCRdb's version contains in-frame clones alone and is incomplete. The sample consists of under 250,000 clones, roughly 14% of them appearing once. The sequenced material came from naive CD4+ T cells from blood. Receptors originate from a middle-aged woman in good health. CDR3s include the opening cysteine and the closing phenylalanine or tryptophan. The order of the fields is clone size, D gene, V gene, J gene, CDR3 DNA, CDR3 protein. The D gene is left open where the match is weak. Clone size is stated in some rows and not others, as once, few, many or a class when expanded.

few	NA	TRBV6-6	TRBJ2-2	TGTGCCAGCACCTCGCGGGGCGGGGAGCTGTTTTTT	CASTSRGGELFF
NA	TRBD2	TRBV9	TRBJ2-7	TGTGCCAGCAGCGTCGGACTAGCGGGGACCTACGAGCAGTACTTC	CASSVGLAGTYEQYF
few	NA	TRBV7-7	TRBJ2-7	TGTGCTAGCAGCGCAGGGGCCCAGTACGAGCAGTACTTC	CASSAGAQYEQYF
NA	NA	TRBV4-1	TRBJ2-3	TGCGCCAGCAGCCAAGATAGCGGCAGCACAGATACGCAGTATTTT	CASSQDSGSTDTQYF
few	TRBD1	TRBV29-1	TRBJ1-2	TGCAGCGTTGCGTCGGACAGGGTGGATGGCTACACCTTC	CSVASDRVDGYTF
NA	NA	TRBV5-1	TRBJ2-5	TGCGCCAGCAGCCCCGGGTCCTCAATCCAAGAGACCCAGTACTTC	CASSPGSSIQETQYF
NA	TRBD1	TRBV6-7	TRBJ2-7	TGTGCCAGCAGCGACAGGGTCTACGAGCAGTACTTC	CASSDRVYEQYF
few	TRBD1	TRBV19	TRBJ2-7	TGTGCCAGTAGCATAGGGACAGGGACTCCCTACGAGCAGTACTTC	CASSIGTGTPYEQYF
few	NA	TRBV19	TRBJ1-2	TGTGCCAGTAGTATAGCCAGGGGAATCGGCTATGGCTACACCTTC	CASSIARGIGYGYTF
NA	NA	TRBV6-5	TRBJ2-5	TGTGCCAGCAGCCGAACCAGGAGCGGGGAGACCCAGTACTTC	CASSRTRSGETQYF
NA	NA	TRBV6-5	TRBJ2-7	TGTGCCAGCAGTTACTCCCGGACAGCGTACTACGAGCAGTACTTC	CASSYSRTAYYEQYF
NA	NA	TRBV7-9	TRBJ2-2	TGTGCCAGCAGCCTCGACTGGAACACCGGGGAGCTGTTTTTT	CASSLDWNTGELFF
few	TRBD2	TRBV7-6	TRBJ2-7	TGTGCCAGCAGCCTGGGGACTAGCGGGGGGTCCTACGAGCAGTACTTC	CASSLGTSGGSYEQYF
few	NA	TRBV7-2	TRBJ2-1	TGTGCCAGCAGCTTAATCCGGGGGGCAGGCTCCTACAATGAGCAGTTCTTC	CASSLIRGAGSYNEQFF
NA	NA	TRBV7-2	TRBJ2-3	TGTGCCAGCAGCCTCGCAGATACGCAGTATTTT	CASSLADTQYF
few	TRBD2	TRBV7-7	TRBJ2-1	TGTGCTAGCAGCTTAGCGGAGACTAGCGGCGGGAATGAGCAGTTCTTC	CASSLAETSGGNEQFF